The sequence of this T cell receptor beta chain was determined in a study of T cells after yellow fever vaccination. This CDR3 is 13 amino acids long. V lost 2 bases to trimming and J lost 0 bases, with 4 bases between them. This clonotype was detected only a few times. MiXCR was run by TCRdb on the 5' RACE reads, yielding one entry per CDR3 protein. The sample includes more than 450,000 distinct CDR3 sequences, 21% of them seen just once. The specimen comprised PBMCs, sampled roughly 20 days after the first yellow fever vaccination. The V call is TRBV12-3 or TRBV12-4, the J call TRBJ1-1; no clear D. The receptor comes from a man aged 18 to 35 who received the YFV17D yellow fever vaccine. CDR3 bases: TGTGCCAGCAGTTTATATCTGAACACTGAAGCTTTCTTT. Translation gives CASSLYLNTEAFF.